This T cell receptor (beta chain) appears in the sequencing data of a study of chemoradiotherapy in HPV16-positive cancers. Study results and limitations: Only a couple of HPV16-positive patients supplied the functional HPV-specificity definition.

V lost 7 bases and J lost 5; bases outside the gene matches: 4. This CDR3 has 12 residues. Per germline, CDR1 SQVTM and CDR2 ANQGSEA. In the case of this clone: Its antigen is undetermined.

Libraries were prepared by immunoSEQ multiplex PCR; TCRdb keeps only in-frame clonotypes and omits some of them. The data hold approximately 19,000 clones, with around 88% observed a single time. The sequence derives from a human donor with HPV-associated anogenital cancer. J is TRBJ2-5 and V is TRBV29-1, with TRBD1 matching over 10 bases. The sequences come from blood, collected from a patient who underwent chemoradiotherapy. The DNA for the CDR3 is TGCAGCGGACAGGGGGCTTGGGAGACCCAGTACTTC. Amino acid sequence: CSGQGAWETQYF.